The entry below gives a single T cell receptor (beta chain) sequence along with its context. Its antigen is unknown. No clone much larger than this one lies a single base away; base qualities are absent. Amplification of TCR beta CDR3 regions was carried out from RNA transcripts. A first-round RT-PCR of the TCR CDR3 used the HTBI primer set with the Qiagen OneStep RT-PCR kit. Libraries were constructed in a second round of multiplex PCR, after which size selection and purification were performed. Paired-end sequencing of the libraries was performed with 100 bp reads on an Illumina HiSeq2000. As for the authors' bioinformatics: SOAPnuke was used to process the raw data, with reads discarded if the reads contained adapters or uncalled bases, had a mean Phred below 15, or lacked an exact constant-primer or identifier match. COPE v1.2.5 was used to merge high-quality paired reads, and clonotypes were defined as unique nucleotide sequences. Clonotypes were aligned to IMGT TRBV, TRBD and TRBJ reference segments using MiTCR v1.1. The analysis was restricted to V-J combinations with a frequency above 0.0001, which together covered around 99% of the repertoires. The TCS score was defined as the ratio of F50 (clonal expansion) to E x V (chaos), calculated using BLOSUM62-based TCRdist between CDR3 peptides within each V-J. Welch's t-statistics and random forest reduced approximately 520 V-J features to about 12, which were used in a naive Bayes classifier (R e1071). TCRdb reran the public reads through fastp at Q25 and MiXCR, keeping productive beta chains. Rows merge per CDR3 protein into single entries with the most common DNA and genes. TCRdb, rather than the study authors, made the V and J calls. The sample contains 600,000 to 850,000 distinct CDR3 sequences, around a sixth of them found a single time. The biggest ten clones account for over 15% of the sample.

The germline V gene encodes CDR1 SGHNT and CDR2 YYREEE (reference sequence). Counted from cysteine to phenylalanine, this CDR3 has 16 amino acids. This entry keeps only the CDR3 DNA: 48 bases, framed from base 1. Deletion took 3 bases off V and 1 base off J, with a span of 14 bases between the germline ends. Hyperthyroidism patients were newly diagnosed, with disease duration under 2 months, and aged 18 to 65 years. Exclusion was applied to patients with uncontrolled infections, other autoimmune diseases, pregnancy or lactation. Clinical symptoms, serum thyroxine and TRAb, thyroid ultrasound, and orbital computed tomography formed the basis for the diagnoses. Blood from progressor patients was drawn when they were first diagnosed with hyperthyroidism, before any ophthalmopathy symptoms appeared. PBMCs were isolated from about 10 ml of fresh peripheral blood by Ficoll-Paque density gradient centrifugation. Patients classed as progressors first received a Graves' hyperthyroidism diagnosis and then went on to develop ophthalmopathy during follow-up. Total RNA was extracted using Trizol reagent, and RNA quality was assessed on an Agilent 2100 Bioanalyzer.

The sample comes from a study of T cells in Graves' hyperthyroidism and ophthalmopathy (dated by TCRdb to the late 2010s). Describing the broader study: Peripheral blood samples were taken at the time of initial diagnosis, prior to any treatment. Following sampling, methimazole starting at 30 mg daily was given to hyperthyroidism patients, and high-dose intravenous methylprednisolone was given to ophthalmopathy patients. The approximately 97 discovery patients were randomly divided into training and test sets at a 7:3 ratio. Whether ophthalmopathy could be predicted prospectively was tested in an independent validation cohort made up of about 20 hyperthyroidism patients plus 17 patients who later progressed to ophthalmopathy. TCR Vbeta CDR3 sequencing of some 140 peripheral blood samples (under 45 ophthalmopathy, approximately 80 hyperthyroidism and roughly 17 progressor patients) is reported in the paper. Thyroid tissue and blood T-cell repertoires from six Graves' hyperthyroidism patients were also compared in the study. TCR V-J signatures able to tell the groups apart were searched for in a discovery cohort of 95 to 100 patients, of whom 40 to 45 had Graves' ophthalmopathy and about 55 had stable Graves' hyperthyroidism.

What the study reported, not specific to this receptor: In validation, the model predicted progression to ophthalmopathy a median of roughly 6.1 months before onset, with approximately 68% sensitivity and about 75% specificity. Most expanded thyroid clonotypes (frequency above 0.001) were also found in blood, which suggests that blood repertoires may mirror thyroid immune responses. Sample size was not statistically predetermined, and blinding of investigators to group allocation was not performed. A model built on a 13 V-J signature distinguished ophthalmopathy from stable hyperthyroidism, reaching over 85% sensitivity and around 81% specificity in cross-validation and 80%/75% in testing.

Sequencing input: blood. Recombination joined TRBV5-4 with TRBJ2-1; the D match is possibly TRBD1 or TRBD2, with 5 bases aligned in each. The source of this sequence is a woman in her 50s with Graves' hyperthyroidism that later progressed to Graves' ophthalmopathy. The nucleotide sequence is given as TGTGCCAGCAGCTCAGACCCGTGGGGGTCCTACAATGAGCAGTTCTTC. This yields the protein CASSSDPWGSYNEQFF.